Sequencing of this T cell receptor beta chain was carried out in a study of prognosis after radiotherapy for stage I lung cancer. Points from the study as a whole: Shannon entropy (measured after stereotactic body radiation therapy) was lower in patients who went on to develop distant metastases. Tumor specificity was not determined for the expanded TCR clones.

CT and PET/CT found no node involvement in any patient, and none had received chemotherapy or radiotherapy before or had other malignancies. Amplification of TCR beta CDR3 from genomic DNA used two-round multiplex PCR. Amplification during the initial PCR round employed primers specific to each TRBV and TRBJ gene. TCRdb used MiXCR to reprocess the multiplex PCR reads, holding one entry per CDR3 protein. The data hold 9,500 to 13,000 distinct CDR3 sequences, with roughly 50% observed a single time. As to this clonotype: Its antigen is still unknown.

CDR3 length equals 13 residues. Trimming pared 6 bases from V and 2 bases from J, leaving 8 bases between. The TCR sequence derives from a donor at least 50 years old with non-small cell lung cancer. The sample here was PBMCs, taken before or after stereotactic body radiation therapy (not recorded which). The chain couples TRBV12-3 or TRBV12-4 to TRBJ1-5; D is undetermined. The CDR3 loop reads CASRGRGNQPQHF. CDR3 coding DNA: TGTGCCAGCAGAGGACGGGGCAATCAGCCCCAGCATTTT.